This T cell receptor beta chain was profiled in a study of shared clonotypes between healthy human individuals. CDR3 length: 14 amino acids. The germline V and J ends were trimmed by 4 bases and 2 bases, with 11 bases remaining between them. CDR1 is SGHRS and CDR2 is YFSETQ in the germline V gene. Per the original data handling: Filtering of immunoSEQ junctional sequences could not match full-length read filtering. Method: immunoSEQ multiplex PCR; TCRdb's copy keeps in-frame clones and lacks some. D and trimming come from the DNA, and the V and J calls and clone size come from that table. The table records over a million clones, roughly 96% of them present only once. None of the donors, who were healthy HIV-negative adults, had recently had acute infections or vaccinations. Every one of the donors was a Caucasian adult that lived in Nashville, Tennessee.

The clonotype comes from a man aged 30 to 45 in good health. The chain is built from TRBV5-1 and TRBJ2-3; D ambiguous. Sequencing used naive CD4+ T cells sorted from blood. This sample's subset: CD45RA+ positively selected. CDR3 sequence: CASSPEQVTDTQYF. For the CDR3, the DNA is TGCGCCAGCAGCCCGGAGCAGGTCACAGATACGCAGTATTTT.